The 26 T cell receptor beta chains below were found in one sample sequenced in a study of blood T cell repertoires in COVID-19. TCRdb keeps only in-frame clones here, not all; method: immunoSEQ multiplex PCR. Of around 93,000 clones listed, 87% are singletons. Sequencing was performed on peripheral blood. These receptors were obtained from a human donor in a cohort sampled during active COVID-19.

The chain employs TRBV6-5 and TRBJ1-2; D remains unclear. The germline V gene encodes CDR1 MNHEY and CDR2 SVGAGI. This CDR3 spans 13 amino acids. V was pared by 5 bases and J by 0 bases, with 7 bases between. The CDR3 is CASSRTTNYGYTF. The DNA for the CDR3 is TGTGCCAGCAGTCGCACAACTAACTATGGCTACACCTTC.

This clone was detected once. The chain recombines TRBV10-2 with TRBJ2-3, with D tentatively TRBD1 (5 bases). CDR1 is WSHSY, CDR2 SAAADI, per germline. This CDR3 has 15 amino acids. Trimming stripped 4 bases from V and 2 bases from J, with 13 bases between. CDR3 sequence (DNA): TGCGCCAGCAGTGTTATAGGGGCTATCACAGATACGCAGTATTTT. This translates into CASSVIGAITDTQYF.

The chain has TRBV5-1 and TRBJ2-2; 7 bases are shared with TRBD1. There are 14 residues in the CDR3. V lost 3 bases and J lost 7; bases outside the gene matches: 6. Germline-derived CDR1 and CDR2 are SGHRS and YFSETQ. The CDR3 spells CASSYTTGDGELFF. DNA for the CDR3: TGCGCCAGCAGCTACACCACAGGGGACGGGGAGCTGTTTTTT.

This chain uses TRBV5-4 with TRBJ1-3; D is undetermined. The CDR3 loop spans 13 amino acids. The ends were cut back, 1 base at V and 1 base at J, with 3 bases in the middle. Germline V CDR1 and CDR2: SGHNT, YYREEE (reference sequence). CDR3 coding DNA: TGTGCCAGCAGCTTGCGGTCTGGAAACACCATATATTTT. Translating gives CASSLRSGNTIYF.

The gene calls are TRBV19 and TRBJ1-1; 9 nucleotides line up with TRBD1. The CDR3 contains 15 residues. Unmatched junction bases numbered 4, after V lost 4 bases and J lost 1 base. Germline values: CDR1 LNHDA, CDR2 SQIVND (reference sequence). CDR3 sequence reads: CASSTTGGANTEAFF. Written as DNA, the CDR3 is TGTGCCAGTAGTACGACAGGGGGAGCGAACACTGAAGCTTTCTTT.

This chain links TRBV19 with TRBJ2-1, with D uncertain. This CDR3 contains 14 residues. Looked up from germline, CDR1 is LNHDA and CDR2 is SQIVND (reference sequence). The V and J ends lost 3 bases and 2 bases respectively, with 8 bases between them. The CDR3 coding sequence is TGTGCCAGTAGTATGCGCGGAGCCTACAATGAGCAGTTCTTC. Its translation: CASSMRGAYNEQFF.

V is TRBV5-1 and J is TRBJ1-5; D not resolved. With 0 bases removed from V and 1 base from J, the gap between germline ends came to 8 bases. Germline loops: CDR1 SGHRS, CDR2 YFSETQ. The CDR3 length is 15 residues. The DNA of the CDR3 is TGCGCCAGCAGCTTGGATGACGGGAGCAATCAGCCCCAGCATTTT. It specifies CASSLDDGSNQPQHF. The entire variable domain, with the rest obtained from reference TRBV5-1 and TRBJ1-5, is as follows: KAGVTQTPRYLIKTRGQQVTLSCSPISGHRSVSWYQQTPGQGLQFLFEYFSETQRNKGNFPGRFSGRQFSNSRSEMNVSTLELGDSALYLCASSLDDGSNQPQHFGDGTRLSIL.

The rearrangement joins TRBV28 to TRBJ2-1, with 10 bases fitting TRBD1. Germline loops: CDR1 MDHEN, CDR2 SYDVKM. Germline trimming cut 4 bases from V and 2 bases from J; bases unmatched to any gene: 2. CDR3 length equals 15 residues. CDR3: CASSSGTGAYNEQFF. For the CDR3, the DNA is TGTGCCAGCAGTTCCGGGACAGGGGCCTACAATGAGCAGTTCTTC.

Regarding this clone: A read error may produce the germline difference seen at one junction end. The chain carries TRBV7-9 and TRBJ2-7; perhaps TRBD1 as D (6 bases). The CDR3 runs to 12 residues. Germline CDR1 reads SEHNR; CDR2 reads FQNEAQ (reference sequence). CDR3 DNA: TGTGCCAGCAGCCCGGGTGGGGGCCCAAAGTCCTTC. Amino acids: CASSPGGGPKSF.

This chain uses TRBV9 with TRBJ2-5; D possibly corresponds to TRBD2 (5 bases). Germline V gene sequence: CDR1 SGDLS, CDR2 YYNGEE. This CDR3 spans 14 amino acids. V lost 0 bases and J lost 0, with 6 bases in between. For the CDR3, the DNA is TGTGCCAGCAGCGTAGGGGGAGACCAAGAGACCCAGTACTTC. This gives the protein CASSVGGDQETQYF. Full variable domain (rest looked up from reference TRBV9 and TRBJ2-5): DSGVTQTPKHLITATGQRVTLRCSPRSGDLSVYWYQQSLDQGLQFLIQYYNGEERAKGNILERFSAQQFPDLHSELNLSSLELGDSALYFCASSVGGDQETQYFGPGTRLLVL.

V gene TRBV3-1 (or the pseudogene TRBV3-2) combines with J gene TRBJ1-2; TRBD1 might be the D (5 bases). CDR3 size: 14 residues. Germline V lookup: CDR1 LGHDT, CDR2 YNNKEL (reference sequence). V was clipped by 3 bases and J by 3 bases, with 11 bases between them. The CDR3 region is CASSHWGTDYGYTF. The CDR3 nucleotides read TGTGCCAGCAGCCATTGGGGGACTGACTATGGCTACACCTTC.

V is TRBV5-1 and J is TRBJ2-1; 13 bases are shared with TRBD2. This CDR3 is built from 16 residues. Germline V lookup: CDR1 SGHRS, CDR2 YFSETQ. V gave up 5 bases and J gave up 9 bases; unmatched junction bases: 11. For the CDR3, the DNA is TGCGCCAGCAGTTTACTAGCGGGAGGGCCGGTAGGTGAGCAGTTCTTC. This translates into CASSLLAGGPVGEQFF. Filled out from reference TRBV5-1 and TRBJ2-1, the complete variable domain reads KAGVTQTPRYLIKTRGQQVTLSCSPISGHRSVSWYQQTPGQGLQFLFEYFSETQRNKGNFPGRFSGRQFSNSRSEMNVSTLELGDSALYLCASSLLAGGPVGEQFFGPGTRLTVL.

The V gene is TRBV2, the J gene TRBJ1-2, with D possibly TRBD1 on 5 matching bases. CDR1 and CDR2 from the germline V gene are SNHLY and FYNNEI. With 5 bases removed from V and 1 base from J, the gap between germline ends came to 17 bases. This CDR3 is built from 16 residues. The CDR3 loop is CASSPMGGDHNYGYTF. CDR3 DNA: TGTGCCAGCAGTCCCATGGGGGGGGACCATAACTATGGCTACACCTTC.

V and J are TRBV9 and TRBJ1-5, with D possibly being TRBD1 (5 bases). Trimming cost V 0 bases and J 9 bases, with 13 bases left between them. Per the germline V gene, CDR1 is SGDLS and CDR2 is YYNGEE. This CDR3 has 14 residues. Here the CDR3 DNA reads TGTGCCAGCAGCGTAGGGGAGGGGACGGGGCCCCAGCATTTT. This encodes CASSVGEGTGPQHF.

V gene TRBV5-1 combines with J gene TRBJ2-7, with 7 bases matching TRBD1. The trim removed 3 bases at V and 4 bases at J, leaving 4 bases unmatched. CDR3 length equals 13 residues. Germline V gene sequence: CDR1 SGHRS, CDR2 YFSETQ. The CDR3 here is CASSSGTEYEQYF. The CDR3 DNA reads TGCGCCAGCAGCTCCGGGACAGAATACGAGCAGTACTTC.

The chain uses TRBV27 and TRBJ2-1, with TRBD2 matching 7 bases. CDR1 is MNHEY, CDR2 SMNVEV, per germline (reference sequence). The ends lost 7 bases at V and 0 bases at J; junction bases unmatched: 9. The CDR3 loop spans 16 amino acids. CDR3 bases: TGTGCCAGCATCCCCCTAGCGGAGAGCTCCTACAATGAGCAGTTCTTC. It codes for CASIPLAESSYNEQFF.

In regard to this clone: Other nucleotide sequences from this sample produce the same CDR3. This CDR3 reads CASSPGQGRNQPQHF. In nucleotides, the CDR3 is TGTGCCAGTAGCCCGGGACAGGGGAGGAATCAGCCCCAGCATTTT. The chain is built from TRBV19 and TRBJ1-5; 10 nucleotides line up with TRBD1. CDR3 length: 15 residues. V lost 6 bases, J lost 4 bases, and 6 bases stayed unmatched. CDR1 is LNHDA, CDR2 SQIVND, per germline (reference sequence).

The genes are TRBV4-1 and TRBJ2-1; 8 positions agree with TRBD1. Germline-derived CDR1 and CDR2 are MGHRA and YSYEKL. Trimming took 4 bases from V and 10 from J; bases not matched to a gene: 12. This CDR3 is 15 amino acids long. The CDR3 spells CASSRELTGVREQFF. The CDR3 nucleotides are TGCGCCAGCAGCCGAGAACTGACAGGGGTAAGGGAGCAGTTCTTC.

This chain uses TRBV19 with TRBJ1-4; tentatively, D is TRBD1 (5 bases). Trimming removed 4 bases from V and 7 bases from J, with 10 bases in between. CDR1 LNHDA and CDR2 SQIVND come from the germline V gene (reference sequence). This CDR3 spans 13 amino acids. The CDR3 is CASSRQGGEKLFF. The CDR3 DNA sequence: TGTGCCAGTAGTAGGCAGGGCGGTGAAAAACTGTTTTTT.

This clone was detected only a few times. V and J are TRBV2 and TRBJ2-7, with TRBD2 matching over 8 bases. The germline gives CDR1 SNHLY, CDR2 FYNNEI. The CDR3 contains 17 residues. V lost 2 bases and J lost 0; bases outside the gene matches: 9. The CDR3 loop is CASSERASGSLSYEQYF. The DNA of the CDR3 is TGTGCCAGCAGTGAACGGGCTAGCGGGTCCCTCTCCTACGAGCAGTACTTC.

DNA of the CDR3: TGCAGCGTTGAAGAGAGCGGGAACTCCTACGAGCAGTACTTC. It encodes CSVEESGNSYEQYF. The chain combines TRBV29-1 with TRBJ2-7, with 7 bases aligning to TRBD2. Germline loops: CDR1 SQVTM, CDR2 ANQGSEA. Trimming cost V 0 bases and J 0 bases; bases outside gene matches: 2. This CDR3 region has 14 residues.

The genes are TRBV14 and TRBJ1-2; D might be TRBD1 (6 bases). The germline V gene has CDR1 SGHDN and CDR2 FVKESK. The CDR3 length is 15 residues. V was cut by 4 bases and J by 0 bases, with 12 bases left in between. CDR3 in DNA: TGTGCCAGCAGCCCCAGGACAGCGTCTAACTATGGCTACACCTTC. This sequence encodes CASSPRTASNYGYTF.

The chain is built from TRBV3-1 (or the pseudogene TRBV3-2) and TRBJ2-5; 10 bases line up with TRBD2. CDR1 is LGHDT, CDR2 YNNKEL, per germline (reference sequence). The CDR3 covers 15 residues. V shed 2 bases and J 7 bases; nucleotides not matched to a gene: 7. In DNA, the CDR3 is TGTGCCAGCAGCCAAAGCGGGGGGGTACCAACGACCCAGTACTTC. This gives the protein CASSQSGGVPTTQYF.

The chain combines TRBV10-3 with TRBJ1-3, with D perhaps TRBD1 (5 bases). The CDR3 totals 13 residues. CDR1 is ENHRY, CDR2 SYGVKD, per germline. V lost 9 bases and J 0 bases, leaving 9 bases between the germline ends. The CDR3: CAILQGSGNTIYF. In DNA form, the CDR3 reads TGTGCCATTCTTCAGGGCTCTGGAAACACCATATATTTT.

This clone was counted between two and nine times. This rearrangement joins TRBV10-3 to TRBJ1-6, with TRBD1 as a possible D gene (6 bases). The germline CDR1 and CDR2 sequences are ENHRY and SYGVKD. The length of the CDR3 is 15 residues. The germline V and J ends were trimmed by 6 bases and 3 bases, with 12 bases remaining between them. The CDR3 protein is CAIRRQDSYNSPLHF. In DNA form, the CDR3 reads TGTGCCATCAGGCGGCAGGACAGCTATAATTCACCCCTCCACTTT.

The chain carries TRBV2 and TRBJ1-5; D ambiguous. Germline V CDR1 and CDR2: SNHLY, FYNNEI. This CDR3 is 14 amino acids long. Trimming took off 3 bases at V and 9 bases at J, with 15 bases between the two ends. Here the CDR3 DNA reads TGTGCCAGCAGTGATCGGGTTGGCGAAAGGCCCCAGCATTTT. It translates to CASSDRVGERPQHF.